This TCR beta chain was sequenced during a study of T cell changes during pregnancy in multiple sclerosis. Produced via immunoSEQ multiplex PCR; TCRdb's table is partial and in-frame only. This sample carries tens of thousands of clones, roughly nine tenths of them seen once, and the ten largest clones take 3% to 4.5%. V was pared by 3 bases and J by 10 bases, with 10 bases between. Germline assignment: CDR1 ENHRY and CDR2 SYGVKD. The CDR3 covers 12 residues. Sequences were derived from PBMCs, sampled in the first trimester of pregnancy. The origin of this receptor is a female donor in good health, serving as a control in a pregnancy study. Some clones in this sample may be carry-over from other donors' samples. The chain carries TRBV10-3 and TRBJ2-1; a weak D match, TRBD1 (5 bases). DNA of the CDR3: TGTGCCATCAGTGACCCAAACAGGGAGCAGTTCTTC. It translates to CAISDPNREQFF.